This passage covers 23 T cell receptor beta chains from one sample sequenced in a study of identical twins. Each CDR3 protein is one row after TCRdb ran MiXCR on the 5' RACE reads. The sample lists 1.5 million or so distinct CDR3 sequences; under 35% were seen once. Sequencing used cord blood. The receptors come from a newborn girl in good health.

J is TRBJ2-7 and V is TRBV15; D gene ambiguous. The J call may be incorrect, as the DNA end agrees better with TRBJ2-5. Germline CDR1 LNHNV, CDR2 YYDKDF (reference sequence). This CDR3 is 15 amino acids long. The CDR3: CATSRDMGLGETQYF. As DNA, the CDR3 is TGTGCCACCAGCAGAGATATGGGATTGGGGGAGACCCAGTACTTC.

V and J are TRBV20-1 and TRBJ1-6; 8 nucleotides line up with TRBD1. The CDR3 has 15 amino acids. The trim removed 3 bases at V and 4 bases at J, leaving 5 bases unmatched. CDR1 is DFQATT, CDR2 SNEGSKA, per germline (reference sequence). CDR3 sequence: CSASQGASYNSPLHF. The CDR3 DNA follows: TGCAGTGCTAGCCAGGGGGCTTCTTATAATTCACCCCTCCACTTT.

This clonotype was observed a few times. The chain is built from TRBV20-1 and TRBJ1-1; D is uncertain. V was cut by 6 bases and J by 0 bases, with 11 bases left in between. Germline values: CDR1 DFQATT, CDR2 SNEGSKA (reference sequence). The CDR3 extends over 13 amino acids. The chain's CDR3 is CSARSLLNTEAFF. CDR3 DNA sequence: TGCAGTGCCAGGTCGCTACTGAACACTGAAGCTTTCTTT.

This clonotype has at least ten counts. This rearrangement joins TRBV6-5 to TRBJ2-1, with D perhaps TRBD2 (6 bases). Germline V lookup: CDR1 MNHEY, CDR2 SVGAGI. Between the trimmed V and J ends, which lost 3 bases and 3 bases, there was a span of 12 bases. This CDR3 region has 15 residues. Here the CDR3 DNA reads TGTGCCAGCAGTTATGCGGGATCGATCTACAATGAGCAGTTCTTC. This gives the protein CASSYAGSIYNEQFF.

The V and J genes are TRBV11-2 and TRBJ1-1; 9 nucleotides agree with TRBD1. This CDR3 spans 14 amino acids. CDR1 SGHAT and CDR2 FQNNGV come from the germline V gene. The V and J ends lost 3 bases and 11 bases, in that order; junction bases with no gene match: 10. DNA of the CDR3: TGTGCCAGCAGCTTGGGTCCCGGGACAGGGAGGGCTTTCTTT. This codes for CASSLGPGTGRAFF.

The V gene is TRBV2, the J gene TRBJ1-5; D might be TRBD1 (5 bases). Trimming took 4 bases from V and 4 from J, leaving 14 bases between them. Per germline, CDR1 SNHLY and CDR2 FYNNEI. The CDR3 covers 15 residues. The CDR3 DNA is TGTGCCAGCAGTGCTGGGGGGGGGTCAAATCAGCCCCAGCATTTT. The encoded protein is CASSAGGGSNQPQHF.

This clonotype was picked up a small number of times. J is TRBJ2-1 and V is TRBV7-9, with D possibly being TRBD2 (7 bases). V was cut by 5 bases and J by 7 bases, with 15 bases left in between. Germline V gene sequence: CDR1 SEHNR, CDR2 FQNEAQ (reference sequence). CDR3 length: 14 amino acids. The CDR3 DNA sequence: TGTGCCAGCAGCCTCGGGGGGCCGGGGAATGAGCAGTTCTTC. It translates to CASSLGGPGNEQFF.

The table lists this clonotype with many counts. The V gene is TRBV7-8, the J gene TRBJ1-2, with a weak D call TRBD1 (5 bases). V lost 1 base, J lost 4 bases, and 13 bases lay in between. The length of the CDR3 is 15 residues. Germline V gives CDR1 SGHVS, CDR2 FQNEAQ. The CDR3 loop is CASSLELGATYGYTF. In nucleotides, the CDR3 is TGTGCCAGCAGCTTAGAGTTAGGGGCCACCTATGGCTACACCTTC.

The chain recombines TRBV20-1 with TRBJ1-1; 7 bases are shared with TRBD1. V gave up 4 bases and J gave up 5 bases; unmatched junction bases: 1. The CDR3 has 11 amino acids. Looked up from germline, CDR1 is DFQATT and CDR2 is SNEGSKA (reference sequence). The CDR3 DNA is TGCAGTGCTATGACAGGGACTGAAGCTTTCTTT. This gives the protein CSAMTGTEAFF.

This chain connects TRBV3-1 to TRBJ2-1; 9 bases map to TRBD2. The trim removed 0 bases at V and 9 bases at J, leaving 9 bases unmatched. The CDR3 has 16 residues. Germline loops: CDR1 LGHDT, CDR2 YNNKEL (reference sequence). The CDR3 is CASSQDLGRGGREQFF. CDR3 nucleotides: TGTGCCAGCAGCCAAGACCTTGGGCGGGGGGGACGTGAGCAGTTCTTC.

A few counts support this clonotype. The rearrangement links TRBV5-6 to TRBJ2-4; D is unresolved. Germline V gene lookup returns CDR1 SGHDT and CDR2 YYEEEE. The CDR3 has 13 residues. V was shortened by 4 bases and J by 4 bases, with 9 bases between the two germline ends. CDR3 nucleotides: TGTGCCAGCAGCCCAGCTGTTAAAAACATTCAGTACTTC. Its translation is CASSPAVKNIQYF.

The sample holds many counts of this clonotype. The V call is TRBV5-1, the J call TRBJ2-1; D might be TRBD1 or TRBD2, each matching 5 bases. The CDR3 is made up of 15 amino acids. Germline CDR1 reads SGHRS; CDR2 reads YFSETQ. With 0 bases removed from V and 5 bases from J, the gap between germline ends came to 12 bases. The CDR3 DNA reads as TGCGCCAGCAGCTTGGGGTACGGGGACGACAATGAGCAGTTCTTC. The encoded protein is CASSLGYGDDNEQFF. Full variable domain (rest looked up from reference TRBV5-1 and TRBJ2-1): KAGVTQTPRYLIKTRGQQVTLSCSPISGHRSVSWYQQTPGQGLQFLFEYFSETQRNKGNFPGRFSGRQFSNSRSEMNVSTLELGDSALYLCASSLGYGDDNEQFFGPGTRLTVL.

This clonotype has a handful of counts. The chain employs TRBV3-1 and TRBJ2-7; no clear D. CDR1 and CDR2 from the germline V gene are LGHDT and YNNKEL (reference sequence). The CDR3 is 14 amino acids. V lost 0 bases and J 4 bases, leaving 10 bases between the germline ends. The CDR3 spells CASSQDITGYEQYF. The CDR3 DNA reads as TGTGCCAGCAGCCAAGATATTACCGGGTACGAGCAGTACTTC.

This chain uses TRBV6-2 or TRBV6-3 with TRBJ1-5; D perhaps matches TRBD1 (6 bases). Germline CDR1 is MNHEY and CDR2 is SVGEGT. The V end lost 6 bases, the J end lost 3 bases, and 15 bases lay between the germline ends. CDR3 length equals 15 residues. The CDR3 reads CASRPSGGANQPQHF. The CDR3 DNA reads TGTGCCAGCAGGCCCTCGGGGGGGGCCAATCAGCCCCAGCATTTT.

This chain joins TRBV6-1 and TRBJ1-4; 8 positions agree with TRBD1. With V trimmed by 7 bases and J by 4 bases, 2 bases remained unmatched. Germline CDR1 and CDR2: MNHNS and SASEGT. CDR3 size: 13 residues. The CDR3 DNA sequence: TGTGCCAGCATGACAGGGGTTAATGAAAAACTGTTTTTT. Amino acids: CASMTGVNEKLFF.

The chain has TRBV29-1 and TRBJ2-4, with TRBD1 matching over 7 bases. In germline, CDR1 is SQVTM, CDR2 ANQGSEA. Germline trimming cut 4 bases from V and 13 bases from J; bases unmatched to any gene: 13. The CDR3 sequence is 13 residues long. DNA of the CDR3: TGCAGCGTTGCCGGCAGGGGGTTCAGAGAGCAGTACTTC. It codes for CSVAGRGFREQYF. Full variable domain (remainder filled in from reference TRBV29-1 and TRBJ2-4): SAVISQKPSRDICQRGTSLTIQCQVDSQVTMMFWYRQQPGQSLTLIATANQGSEATYESGFVIDKFPISRPNLTFSTLTVSNMSPEDSSIYLCSVAGRGFREQYFGAGTRLSVL.

Here the CDR3 DNA reads TGTGCCAGCAGTGAAGGGCCCGGACGGACCACCTATGGCTACACCTTC. Translation gives CASSEGPGRTTYGYTF. The genes are TRBV6-1 and TRBJ1-2; D gene unclear. Per germline, CDR1 MNHNS and CDR2 SASEGT. This CDR3 contains 16 residues. Trimming removed 1 base at V and 4 bases at J, with 16 bases between.

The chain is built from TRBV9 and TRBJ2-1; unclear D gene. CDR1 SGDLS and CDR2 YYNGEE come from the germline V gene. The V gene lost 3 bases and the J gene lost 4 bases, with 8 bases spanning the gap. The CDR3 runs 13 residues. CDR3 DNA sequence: TGTGCCAGCAGCGCGGACGATTACAATGAGCAGTTCTTC. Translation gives CASSADDYNEQFF.

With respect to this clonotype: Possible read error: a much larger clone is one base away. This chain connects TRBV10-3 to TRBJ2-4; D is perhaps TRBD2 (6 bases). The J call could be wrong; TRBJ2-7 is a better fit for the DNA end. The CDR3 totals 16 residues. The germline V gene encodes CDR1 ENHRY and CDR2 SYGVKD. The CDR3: CAISELGRGLHYEQYF. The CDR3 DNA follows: TGTGCCATCAGTGAGTTAGGACGGGGGTTGCACTACGAGCAGTACTTC.

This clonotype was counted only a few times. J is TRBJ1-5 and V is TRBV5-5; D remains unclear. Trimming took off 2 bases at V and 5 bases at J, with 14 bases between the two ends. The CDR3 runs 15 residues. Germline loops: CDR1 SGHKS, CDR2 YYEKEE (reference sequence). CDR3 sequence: CASSFGREGHQPQHF. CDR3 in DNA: TGTGCCAGCAGCTTCGGCAGAGAAGGCCATCAGCCCCAGCATTTT.

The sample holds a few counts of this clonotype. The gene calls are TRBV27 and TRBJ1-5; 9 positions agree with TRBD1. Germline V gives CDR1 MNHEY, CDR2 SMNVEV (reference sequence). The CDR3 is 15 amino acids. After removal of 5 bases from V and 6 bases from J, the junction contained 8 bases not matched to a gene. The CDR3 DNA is TGTGCCAGCAGTCCGGGACAGGGCAGTGGTCAGCCCCAGCATTTT. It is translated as CASSPGQGSGQPQHF.

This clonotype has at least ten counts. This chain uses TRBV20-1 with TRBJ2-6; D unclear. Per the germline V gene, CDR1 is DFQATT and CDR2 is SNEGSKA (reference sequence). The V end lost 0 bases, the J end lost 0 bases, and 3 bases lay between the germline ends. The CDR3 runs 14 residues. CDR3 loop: CSARESSGANVLTF. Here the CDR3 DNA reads TGCAGTGCTAGAGAGAGCTCTGGGGCCAACGTCCTGACTTTC.

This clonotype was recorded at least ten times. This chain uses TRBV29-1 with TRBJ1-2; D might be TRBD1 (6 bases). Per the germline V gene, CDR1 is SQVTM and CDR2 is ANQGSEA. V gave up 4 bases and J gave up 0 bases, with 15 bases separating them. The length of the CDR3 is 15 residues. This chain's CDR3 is CSVGTGYLANYGYTF. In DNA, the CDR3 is TGCAGCGTTGGAACAGGGTATTTGGCTAACTATGGCTACACCTTC.